These T cell receptor beta chains were read from a single sample in a study of T cell repertoires in cytomegalovirus infection. TCRdb re-derived calls from the reads in MiXCR, one entry per CDR3 protein. The sample contains fewer than 700,000 distinct CDR3 sequences, roughly a quarter of which appear only once. Sequencing input: CD8+ T cells from PBMCs. The receptors originated from a human donor in good health (CMV status not recorded). Some clones in this sample may be carry-over from other donors' samples. Each CDR3 is given with its conserved first and last residue. Each record gives: J gene, clone size, D gene, V gene, CDR3 protein, CDR3 DNA. A D gene is named only where the DNA matches it firmly. Size is omitted from some rows. Given values are once, few, many or a class for expanded clones.

TRBJ2-7,.,.,TRBV6-5,CASTSRDGSSYEQYF,TGTGCCAGCACCTCCCGGGACGGAAGCTCCTACGAGCAGTACTTC
TRBJ2-5,many,TRBD2,TRBV7-6,CASSSRTRGETQYF,TGTGCCAGCAGCTCCCGGACTAGAGGGGAGACCCAGTACTTC
TRBJ2-7,.,.,TRBV20-1,CSAREGTYEQYF,TGCAGTGCTAGGGAGGGGACCTACGAGCAGTACTTC
TRBJ2-4,.,.,TRBV2,CASGVGIPENIQYF,TGTGCCAGCGGCGTCGGGATACCAGAAAACATTCAGTACTTC
TRBJ1-2,.,TRBD1,TRBV29-1,CSVVAPILVQGALNYGYTF,TGCAGCGTTGTAGCCCCGATTCTCGTTCAGGGGGCTCTCAACTATGGCTACACCTTC
TRBJ1-4,few,.,TRBV6-1,CASSEERGSGEKLFF,TGTGCCAGCAGTGAAGAGAGGGGGAGTGGAGAAAAACTGTTTTTT
TRBJ1-4,many,TRBD1,TRBV20-1,CSARETGGFEKLFF,TGCAGTGCTAGAGAGACAGGGGGGTTTGAAAAACTGTTTTTT
TRBJ2-5,few,.,TRBV29-1,CSALFWDETEETQYF,TGCAGCGCACTCTTTTGGGACGAAACAGAAGAGACCCAGTACTTC
TRBJ2-7,.,.,TRBV20-1,CSARERPTYEQYF,TGCAGTGCTAGAGAGAGACCTACCTACGAGCAGTACTTC
TRBJ2-3,.,TRBD2,TRBV28,CASSLPLAGGSSTDTQYF,TGTGCCAGCAGTTTACCCCTAGCGGGGGGTTCTAGCACAGATACGCAGTATTTT
TRBJ1-2,.,.,TRBV20-1,CSARWQENYGYTF,TGCAGTGCTAGATGGCAGGAGAACTATGGCTACACCTTC
TRBJ2-5,.,TRBD2,TRBV5-1,CASSPPIAGPYQETQYF,TGCGCCAGCAGCCCCCCTATAGCGGGACCGTACCAAGAGACCCAGTACTTC
TRBJ2-1,few,.,TRBV7-9,CASSLAYSPDNEQFF,TGTGCCAGCAGCTTAGCATATAGCCCTGACAATGAGCAGTTCTTC
TRBJ2-1,.,TRBD2,TRBV5-1,CASSLGRGFYNEQFF,TGCGCCAGCAGCTTAGGGAGGGGATTTTACAATGAGCAGTTCTTC
TRBJ2-5,.,TRBD2,TRBV11-2,CASSFYSLLAAQETQYF,TGTGCCAGCAGCTTTTATAGTCTCCTAGCGGCCCAAGAGACCCAGTACTTC
TRBJ2-3,many,.,TRBV7-2,CASRGRTVSTDTQYF,TGTGCCAGCCGTGGGCGGACAGTAAGCACAGATACGCAGTATTTT
TRBJ1-1,many,.,TRBV6-6,CASSSRGFEGNTEAFF,TGTGCCAGCAGTTCTCGAGGATTCGAGGGGAACACTGAAGCTTTCTTT
TRBJ1-5,many,.,TRBV7-8,CASSLKSGDPSNQPQHF,TGTGCCAGCAGCTTAAAGTCGGGAGACCCTAGCAATCAGCCCCAGCATTTT
TRBJ2-2,many,.,TRBV6-1,CASSEFAAGDTGELFF,TGTGCCAGCAGTGAATTCGCGGCCGGGGACACCGGGGAGCTGTTTTTT
TRBJ2-3,many,TRBD2,TRBV11-2,CASSLDQWGLNLTDTQYF,TGTGCCAGCAGCTTAGATCAGTGGGGACTAAACCTCACAGATACGCAGTATTTT
TRBJ1-2,.,.,TRBV13,CASSFGRQVYGYTF,TGTGCCAGCAGCTTCGGCCGTCAAGTCTATGGCTACACCTTC
TRBJ2-7,.,.,TRBV5-6,CASSLAPSAYEQYF,TGTGCCAGCAGCTTGGCTCCTAGCGCCTACGAGCAGTACTTC
TRBJ1-1,few,.,TRBV5-6,CASSLGSLGTEAFF,TGTGCCAGCAGCTTGGGCAGTCTGGGTACTGAAGCTTTCTTT
TRBJ2-7,many,TRBD1,TRBV7-9,CASSANRGEAPYEQYF,TGTGCCAGCAGCGCAAACAGGGGAGAGGCCCCCTACGAGCAGTACTTC
TRBJ1-6,.,.,TRBV19,CARGRGDGNSPLHF,TGTGCCAGAGGCCGAGGGGACGGTAATTCACCCCTCCACTTT
TRBJ1-4,.,.,TRBV27,CASSFTVATTNEKLFF,TGTGCCAGCAGTTTTACGGTAGCAACCACTAATGAAAAACTGTTTTTT
TRBJ1-1,few,TRBD1,TRBV28,CASTGGANTEAFF,TGTGCCAGCACAGGGGGAGCGAACACTGAAGCTTTCTTT
TRBJ2-1,few,.,TRBV20-1,CSASSYNEQFF,TGCAGTGCTAGCTCCTACAATGAGCAGTTCTTC
TRBJ1-1,few,.,TRBV5-1,CASSADKTTEAFF,TGCGCCAGCAGCGCCGACAAGACCACTGAAGCTTTCTTT
TRBJ2-6,.,.,TRBV11-3,CASSLEVQLPPDPGANVLTF,TGTGCCAGCAGCTTAGAGGTCCAACTTCCCCCTGACCCTGGGGCCAACGTCCTGACTTTC
TRBJ2-1,.,TRBD1,TRBV29-1,CSVEEDRDIFETYNEQFF,TGCAGCGTTGAGGAAGACAGGGACATATTCGAAACCTACAATGAGCAGTTCTTC
TRBJ2-7,.,.,TRBV13,CASSLGLGESTYEQYF,TGTGCCAGCAGCTTAGGCCTAGGGGAATCAACCTACGAGCAGTACTTC
TRBJ1-1,.,.,TRBV28,CASKGGWMNTEAFF,TGTGCCAGCAAAGGAGGATGGATGAACACTGAAGCTTTCTTT
TRBJ2-3,few,.,TRBV20-1,CSAEDSYSDTQYF,TGCAGTGCGGAGGACAGCTATTCAGATACGCAGTATTTT
TRBJ1-1,many,.,TRBV7-2,CASSLVGSGLNTEAFF,TGTGCCAGCAGCTTAGTTGGCAGCGGGTTGAACACTGAAGCTTTCTTT
TRBJ2-5,.,.,TRBV6-2/TRBV6-3,CASSPLAPGTHETQYF,TGTGCCAGCAGTCCCCTAGCTCCCGGAACCCACGAGACCCAGTACTTC
TRBJ2-1,few,TRBD2,TRBV29-1,CSVVTERGPNEQFF,TGCAGCGTTGTGACGGAGCGGGGACCCAATGAGCAGTTCTTC
TRBJ1-5,many,TRBD1,TRBV28,CASSHRRTGGYSNQPQHF,TGTGCCAGCAGTCACCGTAGGACAGGGGGGTATAGCAATCAGCCCCAGCATTTT
TRBJ2-1,few,.,TRBV5-1,CASSFGSSREQFF,TGCGCCAGCAGCTTCGGGTCTTCAAGAGAGCAGTTCTTC
TRBJ1-2,.,.,TRBV25-1,CASSEGARSLPYGYTF,TGTGCCAGCAGTGAGGGGGCCAGGTCTCTCCCCTATGGCTACACCTTC
TRBJ2-3,.,.,TRBV6-5,CASSYGASPDTQYF,TGTGCCAGCAGTTACGGCGCTAGCCCAGATACGCAGTATTTT
TRBJ1-3,many,.,TRBV4-1,CASSQGPRGSGNTIYF,TGCGCCAGCAGCCAAGGTCCGAGGGGGTCTGGAAACACCATATATTTT
TRBJ1-1,few,.,TRBV10-3,CAISDEDLNTEAFF,TGTGCCATCAGTGACGAAGACCTGAACACTGAAGCTTTCTTT
TRBJ2-1,.,.,TRBV24-1,CATSDFIQGGCNEQFF,TGTGCCACCAGTGATTTCATCCAGGGTGGGTGCAATGAGCAGTTCTTC